This entry features one TCR beta chain sequence. From germline, CDR1 is MGHRA and CDR2 YSYEKL. Trimming took off 4 bases at V and 9 bases at J, with 13 bases between the two ends. This CDR3 is built from 13 residues. Profiling relied on immunoSEQ multiplex PCR, and the TCRdb table lists in-frame clones only, not all of them. The sample yields 40,000 to 50,000 clones, around 75% seen once. These data belong to a study of control samples from healthy donors and cancer patients. This TCR derives from a male donor with melanoma. The gene calls are TRBV4-1 and TRBJ2-4; D could derive from TRBD1 or TRBD2 (6 bases each). The sample was formalin-fixed, paraffin-embedded tissue. The CDR3 protein is CASSLGGLTIQYF. The CDR3 nucleotides are TGCGCCAGCAGCCTAGGGGGGCTCACCATTCAGTACTTC.